This T cell receptor beta chain was observed in a study of glioma-infiltrating T cells. Findings and limits, study-wide: Non-neoplastic patients had below-expected tissue-blood divergence, while all gliomas exceeded expectation.

This clonotype was detected once. Its antigen is not known. A much larger clone lies one base from this, so it may be a read error. Using RNA template, CDR3s of TCR alpha and beta were amplified with iRepertoire arm-PCR. One entry per CDR3 protein results from TCRdb running MiXCR on the multiplex PCR reads. Seen here are tens of thousands of distinct CDR3 sequences, roughly 37% observed once, and the top ten hold 30% to 40%. The CDR3 spans 15 residues. Germline assignment: CDR1 MNHEY and CDR2 SVGEGT. Trimming stripped 5 bases from V and 12 bases from J, with 25 bases between. This sequence was found in a human donor with low-grade glioma or glioblastoma, undergoing nonglioma brain surgery, or in good health (not recorded which). The gene calls are TRBV6-2 or TRBV6-3 and TRBJ1-2; no clear D gene. Sequences were obtained from glioma tissue, nonneoplastic brain tissue, or PBMCs (not recorded which). The CDR3 DNA reads as TGTGCCAGCAGTGACCAGGACGGCTATTACGGAGGCCACACCTTC. It encodes CASSDQDGYYGGHTF.